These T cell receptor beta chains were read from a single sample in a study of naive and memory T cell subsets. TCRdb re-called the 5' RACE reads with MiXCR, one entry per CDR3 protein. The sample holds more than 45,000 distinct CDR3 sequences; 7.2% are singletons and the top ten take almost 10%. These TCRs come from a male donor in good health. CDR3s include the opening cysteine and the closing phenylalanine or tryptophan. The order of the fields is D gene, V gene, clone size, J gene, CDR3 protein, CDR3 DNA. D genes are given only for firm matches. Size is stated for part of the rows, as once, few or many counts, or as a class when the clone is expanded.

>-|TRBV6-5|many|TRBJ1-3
CASSDGGSGNTIYF
TGTGCCAGCAGTGATGGCGGCTCTGGAAACACCATATATTTT
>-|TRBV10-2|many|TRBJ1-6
CASSDPSPGSPLHF
TGCGCCAGCAGTGACCCTAGTCCGGGATCACCCCTCCACTTT
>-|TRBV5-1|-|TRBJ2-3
CASSFSGTDTQYF
TGCGCCAGCAGCTTTTCGGGCACAGATACGCAGTATTTT
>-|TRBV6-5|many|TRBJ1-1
CASSFIGGKLLTSEAFF
TGTGCCAGCAGTTTCATCGGGGGCAAACTTTTAACTTCTGAAGCTTTCTTT
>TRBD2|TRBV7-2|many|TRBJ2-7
CASSPGLAGADMSYEQYF
TGTGCCAGCAGCCCGGGACTAGCGGGAGCCGATATGAGCTACGAGCAGTACTTC
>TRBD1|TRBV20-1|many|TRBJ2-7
CSAPTPGGREQYF
TGCAGTGCTCCAACTCCAGGGGGACGCGAGCAGTACTTC
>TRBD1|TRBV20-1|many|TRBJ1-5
CSARADRDNQPQHF
TGCAGTGCTAGAGCCGACAGGGACAATCAGCCCCAGCATTTT
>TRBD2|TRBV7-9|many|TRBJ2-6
CASRPEASGLAGITGANVLTF
TGTGCCAGCAGACCCGAGGCATCGGGACTAGCGGGAATAACTGGGGCCAACGTCCTGACTTTC
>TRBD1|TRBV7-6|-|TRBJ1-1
CASSPPPGTENTEAFF
TGTGCCAGCAGTCCTCCCCCCGGGACAGAGAACACTGAAGCTTTCTTT
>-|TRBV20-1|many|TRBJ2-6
CSASPAPGAGGANVLTF
TGCAGTGCTTCGCCCGCCCCGGGGGCGGGCGGGGCCAACGTCCTGACTTTC
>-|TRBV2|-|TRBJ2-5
CVSSGVAGQETQYF
TGTGTCAGCAGTGGAGTGGCTGGACAAGAGACCCAGTACTTC
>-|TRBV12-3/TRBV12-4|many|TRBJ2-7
CASSLGTGLLHEQYF
TGTGCCAGCAGTTTAGGGACGGGACTGCTCCACGAGCAGTACTTC
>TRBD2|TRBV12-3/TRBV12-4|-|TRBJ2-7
CASSLASGSYEQYF
TGTGCCAGCAGTTTGGCTAGCGGATCCTACGAGCAGTACTTC
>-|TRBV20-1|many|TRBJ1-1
CSASLRGTEAFF
TGCAGTGCTTCGCTCAGGGGTACTGAAGCTTTCTTT
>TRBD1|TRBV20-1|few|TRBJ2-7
CSATDRDYEQYF
TGCAGTGCCACGGACAGGGATTACGAGCAGTACTTC
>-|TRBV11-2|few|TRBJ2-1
CASSSTPGIGNEQFF
TGTGCCAGCAGCTCAACCCCGGGTATAGGCAATGAGCAGTTCTTC
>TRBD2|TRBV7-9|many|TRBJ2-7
CASSLAPSGGTYEQYF
TGTGCCAGCAGCTTAGCGCCTTCGGGAGGAACCTACGAGCAGTACTTC
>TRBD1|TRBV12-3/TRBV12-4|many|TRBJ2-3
CASSPDRVTDTQYF
TGTGCCAGCAGCCCCGACAGGGTCACAGATACGCAGTATTTT
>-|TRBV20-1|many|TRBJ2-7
CSARIGGEQYF
TGCAGTGCCCGGATAGGGGGCGAGCAGTACTTC
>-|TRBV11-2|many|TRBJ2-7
CASSLGGLPYEQYF
TGTGCCAGCAGCTTAGGGGGACTCCCCTACGAGCAGTACTTC
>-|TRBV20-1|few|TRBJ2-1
CSARADFTGNNEQFF
TGCAGTGCTAGAGCGGACTTCACCGGAAACAATGAGCAGTTCTTC
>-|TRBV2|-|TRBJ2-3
CASRGLILAQDTQYF
TGTGCCAGCAGGGGCCTCATCCTAGCACAAGATACGCAGTATTTT
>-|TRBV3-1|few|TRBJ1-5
CASSQSLGRNQPQHF
TGTGCCAGCAGCCAGTCGCTGGGGCGGAATCAGCCCCAGCATTTT
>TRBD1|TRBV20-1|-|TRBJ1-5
CSAVDPGQLNQPQHF
TGCAGTGCTGTCGACCCGGGACAGCTAAATCAGCCCCAGCATTTT
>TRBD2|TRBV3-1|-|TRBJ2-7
CASSPLSVAGNEQYF
TGTGCCAGCAGCCCTCTTAGTGTAGCGGGGAACGAGCAGTACTTC
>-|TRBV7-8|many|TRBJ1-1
CASSPRESRSTEAFF
TGTGCCAGCAGCCCCCGGGAAAGCAGATCGACTGAAGCTTTCTTT
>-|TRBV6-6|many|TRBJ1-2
CASSHSSPLGQSYTF
TGTGCCAGCAGTCACTCTTCCCCCCTTGGACAGAGCTACACCTTC
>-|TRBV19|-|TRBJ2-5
CASSPDGTLLQETQYF
TGTGCCAGTAGTCCGGACGGGACGCTCCTACAAGAGACCCAGTACTTC
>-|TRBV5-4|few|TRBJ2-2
CASSLPGAGENTGELFF
TGTGCCAGCAGCCTCCCGGGGGCGGGAGAAAACACCGGGGAGCTGTTTTTT
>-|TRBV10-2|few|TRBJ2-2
CASSRRANTGELFF
TGCGCCAGCAGTCGCAGGGCCAACACCGGGGAGCTGTTTTTT
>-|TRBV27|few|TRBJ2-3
CASSLNGLLGDTQYF
TGTGCCAGCAGTTTAAACGGCCTATTGGGGGATACGCAGTATTTT
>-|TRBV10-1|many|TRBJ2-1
CASSSNPSYNEQFF
TGCGCCAGCAGTTCGAATCCCTCCTACAATGAGCAGTTCTTC
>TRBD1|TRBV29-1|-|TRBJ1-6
CSVSGTDNNSPLHF
TGCAGCGTTTCGGGGACAGATAATAATTCACCCCTCCACTTT
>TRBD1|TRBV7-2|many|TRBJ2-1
CASSLDRGGHNEQFF
TGTGCCAGCAGCTTGGACAGGGGGGGGCACAATGAGCAGTTCTTC
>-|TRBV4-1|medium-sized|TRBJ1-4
CASSQDRGKGNEKLFF
TGCGCCAGCAGCCAAGATAGGGGAAAAGGGAATGAAAAACTGTTTTTT
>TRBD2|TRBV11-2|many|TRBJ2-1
CASSLGGSSHNEQFF
TGTGCCAGCAGCTTAGGCGGGAGTTCCCACAATGAGCAGTTCTTC
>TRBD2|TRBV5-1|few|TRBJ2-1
CASSLVGSGSGAYNEQFF
TGCGCCAGCAGCTTGGTTGGTAGCGGGAGTGGCGCCTACAATGAGCAGTTCTTC
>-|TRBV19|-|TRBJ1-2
CASSMVADYGYTF
TGTGCCAGTAGTATGGTAGCGGACTATGGCTACACCTTC
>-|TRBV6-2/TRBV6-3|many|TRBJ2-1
CASARGSANEQFF
TGTGCCAGCGCTAGAGGTAGCGCGAATGAGCAGTTCTTC
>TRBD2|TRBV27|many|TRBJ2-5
CASSFTTSGGFPQETQYF
TGTGCCAGCAGTTTTACGACTAGCGGGGGGTTCCCCCAAGAGACCCAGTACTTC
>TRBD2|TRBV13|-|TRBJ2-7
CASSFTWEERGLHEQYF
TGTGCCAGCAGCTTCACGTGGGAGGAGCGGGGGTTACACGAGCAGTACTTC
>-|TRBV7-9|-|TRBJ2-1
CAGSRDGQHNEQFF
TGTGCCGGCTCTAGGGACGGACAACACAATGAGCAGTTCTTC
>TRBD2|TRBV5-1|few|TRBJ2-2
CASSLGLADNTGELFF
TGCGCCAGCAGCTTGGGACTAGCGGACAACACCGGGGAGCTGTTTTTT
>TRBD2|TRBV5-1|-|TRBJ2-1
CASTLAGGGYNEQFF
TGCGCCAGCACCCTAGCGGGAGGGGGTTACAATGAGCAGTTCTTC
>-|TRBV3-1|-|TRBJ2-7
CASSQARDSLLSYEQYF
TGTGCCAGCAGCCAGGCGCGGGACAGCCTACTTTCCTACGAGCAGTACTTC
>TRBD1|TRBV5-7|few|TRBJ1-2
CASSRLDRGLDGYTF
TGTGCCAGCAGCCGACTTGACAGGGGGCTGGATGGCTACACCTTC
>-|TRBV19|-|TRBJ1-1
CASSIVGGNTEAFF
TGTGCCAGTAGTATAGTGGGGGGGAACACTGAAGCTTTCTTT
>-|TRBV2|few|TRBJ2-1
CASGVTDNEQFF
TGTGCCAGCGGCGTCACGGACAATGAGCAGTTCTTC
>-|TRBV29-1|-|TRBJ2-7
CSVMTARSYEQYF
TGCAGCGTTATGACAGCACGTTCCTACGAGCAGTACTTC
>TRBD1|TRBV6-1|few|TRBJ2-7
CASSAHVGQGSEQYF
TGTGCCAGCAGTGCGCACGTCGGACAGGGTAGCGAGCAGTACTTC
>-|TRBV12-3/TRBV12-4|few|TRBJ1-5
CASTPQADQPQHF
TGTGCCAGCACCCCCCAGGCCGATCAGCCCCAGCATTTT